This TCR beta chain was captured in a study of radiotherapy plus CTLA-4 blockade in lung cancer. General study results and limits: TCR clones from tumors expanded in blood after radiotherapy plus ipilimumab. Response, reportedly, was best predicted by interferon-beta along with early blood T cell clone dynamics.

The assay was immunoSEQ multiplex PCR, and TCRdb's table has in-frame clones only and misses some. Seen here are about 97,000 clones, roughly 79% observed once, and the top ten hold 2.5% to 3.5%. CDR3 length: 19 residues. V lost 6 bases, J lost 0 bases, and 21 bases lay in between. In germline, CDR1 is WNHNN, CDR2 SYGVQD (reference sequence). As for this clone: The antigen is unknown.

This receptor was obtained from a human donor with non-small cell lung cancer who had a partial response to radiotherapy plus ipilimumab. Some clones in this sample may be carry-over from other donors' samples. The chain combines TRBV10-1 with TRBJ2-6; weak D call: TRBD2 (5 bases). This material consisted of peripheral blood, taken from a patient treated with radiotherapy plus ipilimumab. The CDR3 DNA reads TGCGCCAGCAGCCTTCCCTGGGAGAAGAAGTGCTCTGGGGCCAACGTCCTGACTTTC. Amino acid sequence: CASSLPWEKKCSGANVLTF.